Listed here are 32 T cell receptor beta chains from one sample, sequenced in a study of blood T cell repertoires in COVID-19. TCRdb keeps only in-frame clones here, not all; method: immunoSEQ multiplex PCR. Among 350,000 to 450,000 clones, around 87% were seen once, and the ten largest hold approximately 1.8%. The sequenced sample was PBMCs or T cells enriched from blood (not recorded which). Source of these receptors: a man aged 35 to 55 in a cohort exposed to, infected with or recovered from COVID-19 (not recorded which).

The chain recombines TRBV2 with TRBJ2-5; D remains ambiguous. The CDR3 is 13 amino acids. Germline values: CDR1 SNHLY, CDR2 FYNNEI. Trimming shortened V by 4 bases and J by 4 bases, and 10 bases separated the two germline ends. This CDR3 reads CASSAPSGETQYF. The CDR3 nucleotides are TGTGCCAGCAGTGCACCATCGGGAGAGACCCAGTACTTC.

The chain has TRBV28 and TRBJ2-7, with TRBD2 identical over 13 bases. Germline values: CDR1 MDHEN, CDR2 SYDVKM. This CDR3 has 15 amino acids. V shed 6 bases and J 3 bases; nucleotides not matched to a gene: 5. The CDR3 here is CASRRLAGGNYEQYF. CDR3 DNA: TGTGCCAGCAGAAGACTAGCGGGGGGTAACTACGAGCAGTACTTC.

This chain connects TRBV14 to TRBJ2-1; no clear D gene. The CDR3 runs to 13 residues. Looked up from germline, CDR1 is SGHDN and CDR2 is FVKESK. V was trimmed by 2 bases and J by 3 bases, leaving 5 bases between them. The CDR3 DNA follows: TGTGCCAGCAGCCAACAAATCTACAATGAGCAGTTCTTC. Protein product: CASSQQIYNEQFF.

The genes are TRBV7-2 and TRBJ2-3, with a tentative D call TRBD1 (6 bases). CDR1 and CDR2 (germline): SGHTA, FQGNSA. Trimming removed 1 base at V and 3 bases at J, with 20 bases between. The CDR3 has 18 amino acids. The CDR3, as DNA: TGTGCCAGCAGCTTAGTCCCCCTGGCTAGAGGGGGAACAGATACGCAGTATTTT. Translating gives CASSLVPLARGGTDTQYF.

The chain has TRBV19 and TRBJ2-2; 9 bases line up with TRBD1. The junction had 10 bases not matched to a gene; V was cut back by 10 bases and J by 7 bases. The CDR3 length is 14 residues. Per the germline V gene, CDR1 is LNHDA and CDR2 is SQIVND (reference sequence). This CDR3 is CATFNRGQGGELFF. The CDR3 coding sequence is TGTGCCACTTTTAACAGGGGGCAAGGCGGGGAGCTGTTTTTT.

V is TRBV3-1 (or the pseudogene TRBV3-2) and J is TRBJ1-5; possible D gene TRBD1, 5 bases. Trimming pared 1 base from V and 2 bases from J, leaving 12 bases between. Germline V CDR1 and CDR2: LGHDT, YNNKEL (reference sequence). This CDR3 spans 16 amino acids. DNA of the CDR3: TGTGCCAGCAGCCAAGGGGGGGGAATTGGCAATCAGCCCCAGCATTTT. This codes for CASSQGGGIGNQPQHF.

This chain joins TRBV5-1 and TRBJ2-5; TRBD1 agrees at 8 bases. The V segment lost 4 bases and the J segment 5 bases; nucleotides outside the gene matches: 10. The germline gives CDR1 SGHRS, CDR2 YFSETQ. The CDR3 runs 15 residues. The CDR3: CASSRSGQGAETQYF. CDR3 nucleotide sequence: TGCGCCAGCAGCAGGAGCGGACAGGGAGCGGAGACCCAGTACTTC.

The sample holds one count of this clone. The chain employs TRBV30 and TRBJ2-1, with 10 bases matching TRBD2. Per the germline V gene, CDR1 is GTSNPN and CDR2 is SVGIG (reference sequence). The V gene end was trimmed by 0 bases and the J gene end by 16 bases; junction bases not matched to a gene: 6. This CDR3 contains 12 residues. CDR3: CAWSVRLAGEFF. CDR3 coding DNA: TGTGCCTGGAGTGTACGACTAGCGGGTGAATTCTTC.

V usage is TRBV7-2 and J usage is TRBJ1-1; D remains ambiguous. CDR1 is SGHTA, CDR2 FQGNSA, per germline. The CDR3 loop spans 14 amino acids. V dropped 1 base and J dropped 6 bases, with 12 bases sitting between them. CDR3 sequence: CASSLDRRFAEAFF. DNA of the CDR3: TGTGCCAGCAGCTTAGACCGGAGGTTCGCTGAAGCTTTCTTT.

This clone was seen only a few times. The rearrangement links TRBV27 to TRBJ1-3; 7 positions agree with TRBD1. Trimming at V came to 3 bases and at J to 3 bases, leaving 2 bases not matched to a gene. CDR1 MNHEY and CDR2 SMNVEV come from the germline V gene (reference sequence). The CDR3 has 14 residues. The CDR3 loop is CASSFTGDGNTIYF. The CDR3 nucleotides read TGTGCCAGCAGTTTCACAGGGGATGGAAACACCATATATTTT.

The chain employs TRBV6-1 and TRBJ2-7, with D perhaps matching TRBD1 (6 bases). This CDR3 region has 16 residues. Trimming shortened V by 1 base and J by 3 bases, and 16 bases separated the two germline ends. CDR1 and CDR2 from the germline V gene are MNHNS and SASEGT. CDR3 amino acids: CASSEDSGGLLYEQYF. CDR3 nucleotide sequence: TGTGCCAGCAGTGAAGATAGTGGGGGCCTGCTCTACGAGCAGTACTTC.

V gene TRBV30 combines with J gene TRBJ2-7; no firm D call. The CDR3 has 11 residues. Germline V gene sequence: CDR1 GTSNPN, CDR2 SVGIG (reference sequence). V gave up 2 bases and J gave up 7 bases, with 9 bases separating them. The CDR3 loop reads CAWSRDKEQYF. The CDR3 DNA follows: TGTGCCTGGAGTCGCGATAAAGAGCAGTACTTC.

This clone was observed a single time. The chain joins TRBV11-2 to TRBJ1-5, with 8 bases aligning to TRBD1. Germline trimming cut 1 base from V and 6 bases from J; bases unmatched to any gene: 5. The CDR3 contains 15 residues. In germline, CDR1 is SGHAT, CDR2 FQNNGV. CDR3 coding DNA: TGTGCCAGCAGCTTAGGGCCAGGGGGCGGTCAGCCCCAGCATTTT. This encodes CASSLGPGGGQPQHF.

The rearrangement joins TRBV11-2 to TRBJ2-1, with 11 bases matching TRBD2. CDR1 is SGHAT and CDR2 is FQNNGV in the germline V gene. Trimming took 2 bases from V and 1 from J; bases not matched to a gene: 7. The CDR3 sequence is 18 residues long. CDR3 amino acids: CASSLFSLAGGSYNEQFF. CDR3 DNA sequence: TGTGCCAGCAGCTTATTTTCGCTAGCGGGAGGTTCCTACAATGAGCAGTTCTTC. Full variable domain (remainder filled in from reference TRBV11-2 and TRBJ2-1): EAGVAQSPRYKIIEKRQSVAFWCNPISGHATLYWYQQILGQGPKLLIQFQNNGVVDDSQLPKDRFSAERLKGVDSTLKIQPAKLEDSAVYLCASSLFSLAGGSYNEQFFGPGTRLTVL.

This clone was observed a handful of times. This same CDR3 is encoded by further DNA sequences in the sample. The V and J genes are TRBV6-5 and TRBJ2-5, with D maybe TRBD1 (5 bases). The CDR3 consists of 15 residues. Germline CDR1 MNHEY, CDR2 SVGAGI. V was pared by 0 bases and J by 1 base, with 9 bases between. The CDR3 reads CASSYSGAAQETQYF. CDR3 DNA: TGTGCCAGCAGTTACTCTGGGGCAGCCCAAGAGACCCAGTACTTC.

The chain links TRBV5-4 to TRBJ1-2; maybe TRBD1 (6 bases). V lost 1 base to trimming and J lost 0 bases, with 10 bases between them. The CDR3 is 15 amino acids. Looked up from germline, CDR1 is SGHNT and CDR2 is YYREEE (reference sequence). The CDR3, as DNA: TGTGCCAGCAGCTTGTTGGGACAAACTAACTATGGCTACACCTTC. Translated: CASSLLGQTNYGYTF.

The chain joins TRBV20-1 to TRBJ2-3; 8 bases align to TRBD2. The V and J ends lost 3 bases and 6 bases, in that order; junction bases with no gene match: 8. CDR1 is DFQATT and CDR2 is SNEGSKA in the germline V gene (reference sequence). The CDR3 covers 14 residues. The CDR3 reads CSASAGRASDTQYF. Here the CDR3 DNA reads TGCAGTGCTAGTGCCGGGAGGGCCTCTGATACGCAGTATTTT.

CDR3 loop: CASSLNRGQETQYF. The DNA for the CDR3 is TGTGCCAGCAGCCTGAACAGGGGCCAAGAGACCCAGTACTTC. The chain couples TRBV6-5 to TRBJ2-5; 7 nucleotides match TRBD1. Germline CDR1 MNHEY, CDR2 SVGAGI. The J segment lost 1 base and the V segment lost 6 bases, leaving 5 bases of the junction unmatched. This CDR3 comprises 14 residues.

The chain uses TRBV30 and TRBJ1-2; a weak D match, TRBD1 (6 bases). V dropped 3 bases and J dropped 4 bases, with 12 bases sitting between them. The CDR3 totals 13 residues. Germline V gives CDR1 GTSNPN, CDR2 SVGIG (reference sequence). The chain's CDR3 is CAWSLQGLYGYTF. Written as DNA, the CDR3 is TGTGCCTGGAGCCTACAGGGCCTCTATGGCTACACCTTC.

The V and J genes are TRBV6-5 and TRBJ1-1; D not certain. Germline V gene data show CDR1 as MNHEY and CDR2 as SVGAGI. CDR3 length: 16 amino acids. V lost 2 bases to trimming and J lost 2 bases, with 15 bases between them. The CDR3 DNA is TGTGCCAGCAGTTACGACCATGGAGCATTCAACACTGAAGCTTTCTTT. Its protein is CASSYDHGAFNTEAFF.

The V call is TRBV11-2, the J call TRBJ1-1, with D hard to call. Looked up from germline, CDR1 is SGHAT and CDR2 is FQNNGV. Trimming cost V 0 bases and J 7 bases, with 9 bases left between them. The CDR3 has 13 residues. The CDR3, as DNA: TGTGCCAGCAGCTTAGATCTTTGGAGTGAAGCTTTCTTT. Encoded protein: CASSLDLWSEAFF.

This sequence joins TRBV18 and TRBJ2-1; TRBD1 agrees at 9 bases. The CDR3 consists of 17 residues. J gave up 3 bases and V 3 bases, and 9 bases lay outside the gene matches. Germline V lookup: CDR1 KGHSH, CDR2 LQKENI. CDR3: CASSPPGTGLNYNEQFF. As DNA, the CDR3 is TGTGCCAGCTCACCGCCGGGGACAGGGCTAAACTACAATGAGCAGTTCTTC.

This chain connects TRBV18 to TRBJ2-7, with D perhaps TRBD1 (6 bases). Germline V gene data show CDR1 as KGHSH and CDR2 as LQKENI. The length of the CDR3 is 12 residues. Trimming removed 5 bases at V and 6 bases at J, with 11 bases between. CDR3 loop: CASSSSGAEQYF. For the CDR3, the DNA is TGTGCCAGCTCATCATCAGGGGCCGAGCAGTACTTC.

The gene calls are TRBV28 and TRBJ1-2; 7 nucleotides match TRBD1. This CDR3 has 15 residues. The germline V gene encodes CDR1 MDHEN and CDR2 SYDVKM. Trimming took 0 bases from V and 8 from J; bases not matched to a gene: 9. CDR3 in DNA: TGTGCCAGCAGTTTATGGGTGCGACAGGGTCGGGGCTACACCTTC. Protein product: CASSLWVRQGRGYTF.

The CDR3: CASSVYVNTEAFF. The CDR3 DNA is TGTGCCAGCAGTGTCTATGTAAACACTGAAGCTTTCTTT. The chain combines TRBV2 with TRBJ1-1; D is undetermined. The CDR3 loop spans 13 amino acids. In germline, CDR1 is SNHLY, CDR2 FYNNEI. The germline V and J ends were trimmed by 4 bases and 2 bases, with 8 bases remaining between them.

The V gene is TRBV28, the J gene TRBJ1-1, with TRBD1 as a possible D gene (6 bases). Germline-derived CDR1 and CDR2 are MDHEN and SYDVKM. The CDR3 contains 14 residues. V gave up 6 bases and J gave up 4 bases, with 15 bases separating them. The CDR3 region is CASRRTGSSTEAFF. DNA of the CDR3: TGTGCCAGCAGAAGAACAGGGTCGTCCACTGAAGCTTTCTTT.

This chain uses TRBV5-1 with TRBJ1-6; 7 bases map to TRBD1. V was pared by 5 bases and J by 11 bases, with 7 bases of the junction left unmatched. CDR3 length: 13 residues. The germline CDR1 and CDR2 sequences are SGHRS and YFSETQ. CDR3 sequence: CASRATGEPPLHF. In nucleotides, the CDR3 is TGCGCCAGCAGGGCCACAGGGGAACCACCCCTCCACTTT.

V gene TRBV19 combines with J gene TRBJ2-1; 8 bases map to TRBD2. Germline V lookup: CDR1 LNHDA, CDR2 SQIVND (reference sequence). The V and J ends lost 5 bases and 8 bases, in that order; junction bases with no gene match: 11. The CDR3 length is 15 residues. CDR3 nucleotides: TGTGCCAGTAGTGTACTAGCGGCAATTTCGGATGAGCAGTTCTTC. Its protein product is CASSVLAAISDEQFF.

The chain links TRBV9 to TRBJ2-1; D not certain. The CDR3 consists of 15 residues. V lost 1 base and J lost 9, with 17 bases in between. Germline V lookup: CDR1 SGDLS, CDR2 YYNGEE. The CDR3 coding sequence is TGTGCCAGCAGCGTAAGCCCCCTAGAGCCCAGTGAGCAGTTCTTC. Its protein is CASSVSPLEPSEQFF. Filled out from reference TRBV9 and TRBJ2-1, the complete variable domain reads DSGVTQTPKHLITATGQRVTLRCSPRSGDLSVYWYQQSLDQGLQFLIQYYNGEERAKGNILERFSAQQFPDLHSELNLSSLELGDSALYFCASSVSPLEPSEQFFGPGTRLTVL.

The chain carries TRBV12-5 and TRBJ2-1; TRBD1 might be the D (6 bases). This CDR3 is 12 amino acids long. Germline V CDR1 and CDR2: LGHNT, FRNRAP. V lost 4 bases and J lost 8, with 9 bases in between. CDR3 loop: CASGYREDEQFF. CDR3 in DNA: TGTGCTAGTGGTTACAGGGAAGATGAGCAGTTCTTC.

This chain joins TRBV7-8 and TRBJ2-5; TRBD2 matches 10 bases. The CDR3 is made up of 16 amino acids. Per germline, CDR1 SGHVS and CDR2 FQNEAQ. V was pared by 5 bases and J by 5 bases, with 11 bases of the junction left unmatched. CDR3 coding DNA: TGTGCCAGCAGCCCCGCCCTAGCGGGAGTGGTTGAGACCCAGTACTTC. Its translation: CASSPALAGVVETQYF.

This chain connects TRBV5-4 to TRBJ2-5, with 9 nucleotides matching TRBD1. With 2 bases clipped from V and 0 bases from J, the junction kept 5 bases outside the gene matches. From germline, CDR1 is SGHNT and CDR2 YYREEE (reference sequence). This CDR3 has 16 amino acids. CDR3 region: CASSLRQGDYQETQYF. As DNA, the CDR3 is TGTGCCAGCAGCTTACGACAGGGGGATTACCAAGAGACCCAGTACTTC. The entire variable domain, with the rest obtained from reference TRBV5-4 and TRBJ2-5, is as follows: ETGVTQSPTHLIKTRGQQVTLRCSSQSGHNTVSWYQQALGQGPQFIFQYYREEENGRGNFPPRFSGLQFPNYSSELNVNALELDDSALYLCASSLRQGDYQETQYFGPGTRLLVL.